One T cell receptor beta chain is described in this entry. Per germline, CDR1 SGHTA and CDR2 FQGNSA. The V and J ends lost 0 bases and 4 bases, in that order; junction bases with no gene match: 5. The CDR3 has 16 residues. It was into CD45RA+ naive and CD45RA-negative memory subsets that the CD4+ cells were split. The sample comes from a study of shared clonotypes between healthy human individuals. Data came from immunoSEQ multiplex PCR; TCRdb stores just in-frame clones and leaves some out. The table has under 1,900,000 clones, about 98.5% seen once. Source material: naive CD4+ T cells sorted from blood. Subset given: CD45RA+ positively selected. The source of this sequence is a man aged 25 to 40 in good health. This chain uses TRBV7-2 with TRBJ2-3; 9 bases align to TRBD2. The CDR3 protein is CASSLAPAGGADTQYF. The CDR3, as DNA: TGTGCCAGCAGCTTAGCTCCAGCGGGAGGTGCAGATACGCAGTATTTT.